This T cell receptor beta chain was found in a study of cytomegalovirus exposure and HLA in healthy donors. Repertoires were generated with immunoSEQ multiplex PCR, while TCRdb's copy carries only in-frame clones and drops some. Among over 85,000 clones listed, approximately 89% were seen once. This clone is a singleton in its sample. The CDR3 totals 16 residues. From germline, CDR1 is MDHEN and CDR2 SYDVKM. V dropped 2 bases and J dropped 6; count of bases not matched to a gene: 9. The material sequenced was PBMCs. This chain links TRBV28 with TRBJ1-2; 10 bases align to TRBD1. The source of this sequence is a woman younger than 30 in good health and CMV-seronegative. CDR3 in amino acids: CASSLVSTGGADGYTF. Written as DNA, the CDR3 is TGTGCCAGCAGTTTAGTGTCGACAGGGGGCGCAGATGGCTACACCTTC.